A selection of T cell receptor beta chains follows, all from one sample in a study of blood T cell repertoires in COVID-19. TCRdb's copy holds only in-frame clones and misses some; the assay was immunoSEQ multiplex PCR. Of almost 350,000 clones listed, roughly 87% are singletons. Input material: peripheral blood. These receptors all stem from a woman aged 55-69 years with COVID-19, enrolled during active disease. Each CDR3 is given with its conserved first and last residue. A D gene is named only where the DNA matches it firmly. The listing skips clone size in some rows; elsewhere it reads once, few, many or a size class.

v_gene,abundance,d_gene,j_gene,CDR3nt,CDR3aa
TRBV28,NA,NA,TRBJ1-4,TGTGCCAGCAGTTTCAGAGGGGCTGGGGAGGGTGAAAAACTGTTTTTT,CASSFRGAGEGEKLFF
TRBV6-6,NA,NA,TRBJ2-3,TGTGCCAGCACCGCCAAGGGGGGGGCCACAGATACGCAGTATTTT,CASTAKGGATDTQYF
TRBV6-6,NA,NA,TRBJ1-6,TGTGCCAGCAGCCTACAGGGCACCTATAATTCACCCCTCCACTTT,CASSLQGTYNSPLHF
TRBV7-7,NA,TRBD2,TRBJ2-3,TGTGCTAGCAGCCCGACTAGCGGGGGGAGGACAGATACGCAGTATTTT,CASSPTSGGRTDTQYF
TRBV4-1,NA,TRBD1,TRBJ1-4,TGCGCCAGCAGCCAGCCTACAGGGGGAAATGAAAAACTGTTTTTT,CASSQPTGGNEKLFF
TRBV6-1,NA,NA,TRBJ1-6,TGTGCCAGCAGTGAGTTTACCCCTCTAAATAATTCACCCCTCCACTTT,CASSEFTPLNNSPLHF
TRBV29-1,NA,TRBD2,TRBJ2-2,TGCAGCGTTGAAGGACTAGCGGGGCGCACAACCGGGGAGCTGTTTTTT,CSVEGLAGRTTGELFF
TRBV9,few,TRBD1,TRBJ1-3,TGTGCCAGCAGCCCCCGGACAGGCCGCTTCTCTGGAAACACCATATATTTT,CASSPRTGRFSGNTIYF
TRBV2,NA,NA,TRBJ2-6,TGTGCCAGCAGTGCGTCAGGGTTTGGGGCCAACGTCCTGACTTTC,CASSASGFGANVLTF
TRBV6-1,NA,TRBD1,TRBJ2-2,TGTGCCAGCAGTGCGCGGGGACAGGGGAACACCGGGGAGCTGTTTTTT,CASSARGQGNTGELFF
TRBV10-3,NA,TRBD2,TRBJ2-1,TGTGCCACCGGGACTAGTCTGGGAGATGAGCAGTTCTTC,CATGTSLGDEQFF
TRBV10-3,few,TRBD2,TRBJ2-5,TGTGCCATCAGTGTTCTAGCGGGGGGAGGTCAAGAGACCCAGTACTTC,CAISVLAGGGQETQYF
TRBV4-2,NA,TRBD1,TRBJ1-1,TGTGCCAGCAGCCAACCGACAGGGGGCACTGAAGCTTTCTTT,CASSQPTGGTEAFF
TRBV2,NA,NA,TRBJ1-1,TGTGCCAGCAGTGGCCCGAAGGGAGGGAGTAGGAACACTGAAGCTTTCTTT,CASSGPKGGSRNTEAFF
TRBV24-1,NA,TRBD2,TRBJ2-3,TGTGCCACCAGTGATTCTAGCGGGCTGGGCACAGATACGCAGTATTTT,CATSDSSGLGTDTQYF
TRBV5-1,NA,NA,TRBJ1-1,TGCGCCAGCAGCTTGGATCTCGGGGAGGGGAACACTGAAGCTTTCTTT,CASSLDLGEGNTEAFF
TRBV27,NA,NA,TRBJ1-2,TGTGCCAGCAGTCCACCCCCCCCGGTAGCTAACTATGGCTACACCTTC,CASSPPPPVANYGYTF
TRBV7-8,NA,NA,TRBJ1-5,TGTGCCAGCAGCTTAGCGATCGGGGTCAATCAGCCCCAGCATTTT,CASSLAIGVNQPQHF
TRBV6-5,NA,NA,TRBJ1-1,TGTGCCAGCACCGCCACCCCCGCGGGAGCTGAAGCTTTCTTT,CASTATPAGAEAFF
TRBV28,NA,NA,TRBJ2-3,TGTGCCAGCAGTCACGCGGGACGAAAGACAGATACGCAGTATTTT,CASSHAGRKTDTQYF
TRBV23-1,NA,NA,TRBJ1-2,TGCGCCAGCAGTCAACTACGGGGTAACTATGGCTACACCTTC,CASSQLRGNYGYTF
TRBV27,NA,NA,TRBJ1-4,TGTGCCAGCAGTTCCCTGGGCCCTAATGAAAAACTGTTTTTT,CASSSLGPNEKLFF
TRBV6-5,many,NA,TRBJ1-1,TGTGCCAGCAGTTCTGCCTATTCTGAAGCTTTCTTT,CASSSAYSEAFF
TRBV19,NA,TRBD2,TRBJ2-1,TGTGCCAGTAGTATGGTGAGCGGGGGAGAGGATGAGCAGTTCTTC,CASSMVSGGEDEQFF
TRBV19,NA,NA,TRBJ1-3,TGTGCCAGTAGACCCCTTGGGAGCTCTGGAAACACCATATATTTT,CASRPLGSSGNTIYF
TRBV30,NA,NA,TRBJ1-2,TGTGCCTGGAGGAAGGTGGGTCTCCGGGGAACCAACATTGATGGCTACACCTTC,CAWRKVGLRGTNIDGYTF
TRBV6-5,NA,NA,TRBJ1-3,TGTGCCAGCAGGACTACAGGGAGGGCTGGAAACACCATATATTTT,CASRTTGRAGNTIYF
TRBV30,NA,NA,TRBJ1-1,TGTGCCTGGAGTTCTCTCCCGGGCACTGAAGCTTTCTTT,CAWSSLPGTEAFF
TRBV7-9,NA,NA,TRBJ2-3,TGTGCCAGCAGCTTAGCTTACAGGGATACGCAGTATTTT,CASSLAYRDTQYF
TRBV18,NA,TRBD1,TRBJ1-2,TGTGCCAGCTCACGTACAGACACGGGACAGAACTATGGCTACACCTTC,CASSRTDTGQNYGYTF
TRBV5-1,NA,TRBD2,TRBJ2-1,TGCGCCAGCAGCTTCTCAGCGGGGGGGCTTTATGAGCAGTTCTTC,CASSFSAGGLYEQFF
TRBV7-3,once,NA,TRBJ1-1,TGTGCCAGCAGCTTAACGGGCACCGCATATGGGTTGAACACTGAAGCTTTCTTT,CASSLTGTAYGLNTEAFF
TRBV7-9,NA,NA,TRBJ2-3,TGTGCCATCCTCTTGGGGGGGGCGGATACGCAGTATTTT,CAILLGGADTQYF
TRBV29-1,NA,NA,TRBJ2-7,TGCAGCGTTGAGACGGCGGGGGCGAGCGAGCAGTACTTC,CSVETAGASEQYF
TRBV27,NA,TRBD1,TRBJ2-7,TGTGCCAGCAGTTTGACTACCGGGACAGGGCTGTACTTC,CASSLTTGTGLYF
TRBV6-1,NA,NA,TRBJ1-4,TGTGCCAGCAGTGAGGGTCTGAGTACGGGGTCGAATGAAAAACTGTTTTTT,CASSEGLSTGSNEKLFF
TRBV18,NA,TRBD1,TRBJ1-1,TGTGCCAGCTCACCAACAGGGGGCGACACTGAAGCTTTCTTT,CASSPTGGDTEAFF
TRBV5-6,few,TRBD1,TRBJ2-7,TGTGCCAGCAGCTTGTTGGGTCGAGGGACAGGGTCCTACGAGCAGTACTTC,CASSLLGRGTGSYEQYF
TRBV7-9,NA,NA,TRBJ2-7,TGTGCCAGCAGCTTTCGAGACGAGCAGTACTTC,CASSFRDEQYF
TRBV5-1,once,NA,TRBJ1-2,TGCGCCAGCAGCTTTCAGGGTACGGATGGCTACACCTTC,CASSFQGTDGYTF
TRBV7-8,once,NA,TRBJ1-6,TGTGCCAGCAGCTTCCGGGACAACTATAATTCACCCCTCCACTTT,CASSFRDNYNSPLHF
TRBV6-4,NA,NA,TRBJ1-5,TGTGCCAGCAGTGACTCGTTCCGTAAACTAATCAGCCCCCAGCATTTT,CASSDSFRKLISPQHF
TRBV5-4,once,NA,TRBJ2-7,TGTGCCAGCAGCCCGGCGGGGGCTTACGAGCAGTACTTC,CASSPAGAYEQYF
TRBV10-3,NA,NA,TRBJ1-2,TGTGCCATCAGTGAGAGAAGCCTTCTGGGACATGAACAGGAAAGTGGGGGCTACACCTTC,CAISERSLLGHEQESGGYTF
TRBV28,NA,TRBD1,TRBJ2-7,TGTGCCAGCAGGCCTCTCGGGGGACAGGGAGCCTACGAGCAGTACTTC,CASRPLGGQGAYEQYF
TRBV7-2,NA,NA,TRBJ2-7,TGTGCCAGCAGCTTACGGCGGGTGAATACGGAGCAGTACTTC,CASSLRRVNTEQYF
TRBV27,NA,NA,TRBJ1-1,TGTGCCAGCGGAAGGGGGATGAACACTGAAGCTTTCTTT,CASGRGMNTEAFF
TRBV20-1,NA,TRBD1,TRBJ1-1,TGCAGTGCTAGTCAGGGGGGGAACACTGAAGCTTTCTTT,CSASQGGNTEAFF
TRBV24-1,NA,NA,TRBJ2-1,TGTGCCACCAGTAGAGGGGGAATATACAATGAGCAGTTCTTC,CATSRGGIYNEQFF
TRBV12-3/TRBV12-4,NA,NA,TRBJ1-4,TGTGCCAGCAGTCGCCAGGGAGGGGAAAAACTGTTTTTT,CASSRQGGEKLFF
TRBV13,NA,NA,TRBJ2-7,TGTGCCAGCTCACAGGGATCCTACGAGCAGTACTTC,CASSQGSYEQYF
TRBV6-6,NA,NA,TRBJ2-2,TGTGCCAGCTCCCGCGGGCTAGCGCAAAACTTCGGGGAGCTGTTTTTT,CASSRGLAQNFGELFF
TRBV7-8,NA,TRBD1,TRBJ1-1,TGTGCCAGCAGTTTCCGGGACAGGGGAAAAGCTTTCTTT,CASSFRDRGKAFF
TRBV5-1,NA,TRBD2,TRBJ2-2,TGCGCCAGCAGCCCGACTAGCGGGGGGGCTCGGGAGCTGTTTTTT,CASSPTSGGARELFF
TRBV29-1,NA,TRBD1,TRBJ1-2,TGCAGCGTTGCACAGGGGGCGGGAGGCTACACCTTC,CSVAQGAGGYTF
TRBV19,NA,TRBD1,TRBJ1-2,TGTGCCAGTAGTATAGGGACAGGAAAATATGGCTACACCTTC,CASSIGTGKYGYTF
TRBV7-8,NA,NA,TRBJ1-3,TGTGCCAGCAGCTCGACAGCTGGAAACACCATATATTTT,CASSSTAGNTIYF
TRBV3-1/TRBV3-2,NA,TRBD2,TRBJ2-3,TGTGCCAGCAGCTCCGCGGGGGGGGGCACAGATACGCAGTATTTT,CASSSAGGGTDTQYF
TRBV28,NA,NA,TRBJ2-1,TGTGCCAGCAGGCCCCAGCGAGAGTTTTTCTACAATGAGCAGTTCTTC,CASRPQREFFYNEQFF